Listed here are 8 T cell receptor beta chains from one sample, sequenced in a study of response to subunit inactivated influenza vaccine (dated by TCRdb to 2017 to 2018). Preparation of the library involved RT-PCR. Sequencing took place on an Illumina HiSeq 2500. Through fastp at Q25 and MiXCR, TCRdb rebuilt clones from the public reads, retaining in-frame beta chains. Entries are consolidated by CDR3 protein sequence, retaining the most common genes and DNA. The sample table records about 540,000 distinct CDR3 sequences; less than 25% of these occur just once. Roughly 2.8% of the sample is taken by the ten largest. This same sample was also part of a study on T cells expressing NK-cell markers. The second paper states: TCR beta cDNA libraries were made by 5'RACE template switching that added a universal primer site and unique molecular identifiers.

This material consisted of CD4+ T cells sorted from PBMCs, taken roughly 12 days after vaccination. These receptors all stem from a man aged 50-59 years who received an inactivated influenza vaccine. Donor details come from another sample of the same person, matched by shared clones.

The V and J genes are TRBV15 and TRBJ1-6, with D unclear. CDR3 size: 18 residues. V was shortened by 0 bases and J by 0 bases, with 12 bases between the two germline ends. The germline CDR1 and CDR2 sequences are LNHNV and YYDKDF (reference sequence). CDR3 amino acids: CATSRDIGGNSYNSPLHF. For the CDR3, the DNA is TGTGCCACCAGCAGAGATATAGGCGGCAACTCCTATAATTCACCCCTCCACTTT.

A few counts support this clonotype. The chain couples TRBV28 to TRBJ1-5, with D perhaps matching TRBD1 (5 bases). Germline lookup yields CDR1 MDHEN and CDR2 SYDVKM. Trimming removed 6 bases from V and 0 bases from J, with 15 bases in between. The CDR3 has 16 amino acids. DNA for the CDR3: TGTGCCAGCAGCCCCGCAGGGACGTCTAGCAATCAGCCCCAGCATTTT. Translating it yields CASSPAGTSSNQPQHF.

This chain uses TRBV4-3 with TRBJ1-5; D gene uncertain. CDR1 LGHNA and CDR2 YSLEER come from the germline V gene. V was shortened by 0 bases and J by 5 bases, with 5 bases between the two germline ends. The CDR3 totals 13 residues. This CDR3 reads CASSQETHQPQHF. CDR3 nucleotides: TGCGCCAGCAGCCAAGAGACCCATCAGCCCCAGCATTTT.

The chain joins TRBV7-9 to TRBJ2-3, with D perhaps TRBD1 or TRBD2 (5 bases each). This CDR3 has 16 residues. Per germline, CDR1 SEHNR and CDR2 FQNEAQ (reference sequence). The V gene lost 0 bases and the J gene lost 0 bases, with 10 bases spanning the gap. The CDR3: CASSLASWGSTDTQYF. CDR3 bases: TGTGCCAGCAGCTTAGCATCTTGGGGGAGCACAGATACGCAGTATTTT. The whole variable domain, remainder taken from reference TRBV7-9 and TRBJ2-3, is DTGVSQNPRHKITKRGQNVTFRCDPISEHNRLYWYRQTLGQGPEFLTYFQNEAQLEKSRLLSDRFSAERPKGSFSTLEIQRTEQGDSAMYLCASSLASWGSTDTQYFGPGTRLTVL.

The chain employs TRBV20-1 and TRBJ2-3, with 10 bases matching TRBD2. This CDR3 contains 16 residues. Germline assignment: CDR1 DFQATT and CDR2 SNEGSKA (reference sequence). Unmatched junction bases numbered 9, after V lost 2 bases and J lost 4 bases. For the CDR3, the DNA is TGCAGTGCTAGACAGAGTGGAGCGGGAGGGCCAGATACGCAGTATTTT. It codes for CSARQSGAGGPDTQYF.

The CDR3 DNA sequence: TGCGCCAGCCGGGCCTCAGAGACCTCCTACAATGAGCAGTTCTTC. Residues: CASRASETSYNEQFF. The V call is TRBV5-1, the J call TRBJ2-1, with D unclear. CDR3 length equals 15 residues. Trimming took off 7 bases at V and 0 bases at J, with 14 bases between the two ends. CDR1 is SGHRS, CDR2 YFSETQ, per germline. Full variable domain (rest looked up from reference TRBV5-1 and TRBJ2-1): KAGVTQTPRYLIKTRGQQVTLSCSPISGHRSVSWYQQTPGQGLQFLFEYFSETQRNKGNFPGRFSGRQFSNSRSEMNVSTLELGDSALYLCASRASETSYNEQFFGPGTRLTVL.

This clonotype was seen more than once but under ten times. The chain uses TRBV5-1 and TRBJ2-7; TRBD2 might be the D (6 bases). Looked up from germline, CDR1 is SGHRS and CDR2 is YFSETQ. V gave up 4 bases and J gave up 3 bases, with 14 bases separating them. The CDR3 is 14 amino acids. The CDR3 spells CASSIRDGGYEQYF. The CDR3 DNA follows: TGCGCCAGCAGCATCCGGGACGGGGGCTACGAGCAGTACTTC.

This clonotype was seen a few times. The genes are TRBV2 and TRBJ1-5, with TRBD1 as a possible D gene (5 bases). This CDR3 is 13 amino acids long. V was trimmed by 1 base and J by 16 bases, leaving 17 bases between them. Germline-derived CDR1 and CDR2 are SNHLY and FYNNEI. DNA of the CDR3: TGTGCCAGCAGTGAAGTTACGGGGCACCCCGGCCATTTT. Encoded protein: CASSEVTGHPGHF.